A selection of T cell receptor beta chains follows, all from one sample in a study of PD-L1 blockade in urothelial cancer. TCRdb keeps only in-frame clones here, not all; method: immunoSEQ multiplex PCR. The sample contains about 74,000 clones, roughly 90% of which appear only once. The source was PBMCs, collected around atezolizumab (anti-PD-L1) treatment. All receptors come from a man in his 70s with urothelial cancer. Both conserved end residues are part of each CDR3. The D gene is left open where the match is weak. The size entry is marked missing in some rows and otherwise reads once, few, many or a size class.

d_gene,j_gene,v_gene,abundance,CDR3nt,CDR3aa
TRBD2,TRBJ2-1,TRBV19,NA,TGTGCCAGTAGTATTGGCCTAGCGGGACAGTTCTTC,CASSIGLAGQFF
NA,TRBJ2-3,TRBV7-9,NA,TGTGCCAGCAGCTTAGCTCGCGGGGGCTGGGGAGATACGCAGTATTTT,CASSLARGGWGDTQYF
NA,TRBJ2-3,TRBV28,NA,TGTGCCAGCAGTTTCGGGGGAGAGGGAGATACGCAGTATTTT,CASSFGGEGDTQYF
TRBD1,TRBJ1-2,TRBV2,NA,TGTGCCAGCAGTGAAGCCAGGACAGGGAAAAGCACCTTC,CASSEARTGKSTF
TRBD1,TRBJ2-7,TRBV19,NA,TGTGCCAGTAGTATCGGGACAGCCAGCTCCTACGAGCAGTACTTC,CASSIGTASSYEQYF
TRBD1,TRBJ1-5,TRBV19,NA,TGTGCCAGTAGTATAGATCTAGGGACAGGGAACCAGCCCCAGCATTTT,CASSIDLGTGNQPQHF
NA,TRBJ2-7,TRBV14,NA,TGTGCCAGCAGCCAGATTATGGGACCAGCGGGCGAGCAGTACTTC,CASSQIMGPAGEQYF
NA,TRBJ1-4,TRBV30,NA,TGTGCCTGGACTGCGGGGAGTGAAAAACTGTTTTTT,CAWTAGSEKLFF
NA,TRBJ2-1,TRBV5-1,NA,TGCGCCAGCAGCTTGTATCAGGGGTCCGTGGGCAATGAGCAGTTCTTC,CASSLYQGSVGNEQFF
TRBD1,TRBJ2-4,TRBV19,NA,TGTGCCAGTAGTCCCCCGTCCGGGACAGCTAGACCAGGCATTCAGTACTTC,CASSPPSGTARPGIQYF
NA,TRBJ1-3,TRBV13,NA,TGTGCCAGCAGCCCCCGTGGCGGGCGCTCTGGAAACACCATATATTTT,CASSPRGGRSGNTIYF
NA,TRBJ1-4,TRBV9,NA,TGTGCCAGCAGCGCCAGGGGAGGGTATGAAAAACTGTTTTTT,CASSARGGYEKLFF
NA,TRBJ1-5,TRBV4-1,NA,TGCGCCAGCAGCCTAACGATCGAGAGAGGCGGCAATCAGCCCCAGCATTTT,CASSLTIERGGNQPQHF
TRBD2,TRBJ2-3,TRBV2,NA,TGTGCCAGCACCAGCGGGAGTATGTATACGCAGTATTTT,CASTSGSMYTQYF
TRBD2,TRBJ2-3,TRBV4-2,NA,TGTGCCAGCAGCCAAGATCCCCTAGCGGGACCTACAGATACGCAGTATTTT,CASSQDPLAGPTDTQYF
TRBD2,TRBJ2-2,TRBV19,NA,TGTGCCAGTAGTATGGTCGCGGGGGGCCGTTCCGGGGAGCTGTTTTTT,CASSMVAGGRSGELFF
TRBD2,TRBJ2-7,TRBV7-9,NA,TGTGCCAGCAGCTTAAACCCTAGCGGGAGGGCACACGAGCAGTACTTC,CASSLNPSGRAHEQYF
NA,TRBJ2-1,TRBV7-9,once,TGTGCCAGCAGCTTACCCATTTTATCAGGTTTAGGCAATGAGCAGTTCTTC,CASSLPILSGLGNEQFF
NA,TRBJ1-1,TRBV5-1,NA,TGCGCCAGCAGCTTGGCAGGTGGCGGGACTGAAGCTTTCTTT,CASSLAGGGTEAFF
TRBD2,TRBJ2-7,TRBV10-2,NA,TGCGCCAGCACCCCCACCGGCAGCGGGGGCCCTTCCGAGCAGTACTTC,CASTPTGSGGPSEQYF
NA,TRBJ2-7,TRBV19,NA,TGTGCCAGTAGTATTGGCGGAGAATACGAGCAGTACTTC,CASSIGGEYEQYF
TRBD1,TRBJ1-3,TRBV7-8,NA,TGTGCCAGCAGCTTCCGGGACAGGGGTTCTGGAAACACCATATATTTT,CASSFRDRGSGNTIYF
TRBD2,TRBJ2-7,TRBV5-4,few,TGTGCCAGCAGCCAGGGACTAGCGGGCCTCATTAACTCCTACGAGCAGTACTTC,CASSQGLAGLINSYEQYF
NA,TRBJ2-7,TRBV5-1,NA,TGCGCCAGCAGCTTTTCTACTACGGGAGAGCAGTACTTC,CASSFSTTGEQYF
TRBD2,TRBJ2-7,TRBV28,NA,TGTGCCAGCAGTACCCCGGGCGGGAGCTACGAGCAGTACTTC,CASSTPGGSYEQYF
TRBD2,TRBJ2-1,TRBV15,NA,TGTGCCACCAGCAGAGATTGGGGGGTGATAGCGGGAGTGTGGGAGCAGTTCTTC,CATSRDWGVIAGVWEQFF
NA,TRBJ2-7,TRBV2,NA,TGTGCCAGCAGTGGGTCAAGGAGGGCCTACGAGCAGTACTTC,CASSGSRRAYEQYF
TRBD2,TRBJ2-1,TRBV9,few,TGTGCCAGCAGCGGGGGGAGGACTAGCGGGAGCAATGAGCAGTTCTTC,CASSGGRTSGSNEQFF
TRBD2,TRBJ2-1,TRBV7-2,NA,TGTGCCAGCAGCTTAGCACTAGCGGGAGGGCGGAATGAGCAGTTCTTC,CASSLALAGGRNEQFF
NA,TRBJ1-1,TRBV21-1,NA,TGTGCCAGCATAAGGGGGGGAGCTTTCTTT,CASIRGGAFF